A single sample is the source of the 19 T cell receptor beta chains below, sequenced in a study of cytomegalovirus exposure and HLA in healthy donors. The PCR was carried out with 60 Vbeta primers and 13 Jbeta primers. Assay used: immunoSEQ multiplex PCR; TCRdb lists only in-frame clones, some missing. This sample has about 110,000 clones, with approximately 80% found just once. The sequenced sample was PBMCs. The source is a male donor in good health and CMV-seronegative.

This clone has only a few counts. The rearrangement joins TRBV6-5 to TRBJ1-1; TRBD1 aligns across 10 bases. Germline trimming cut 5 bases from V and 5 bases from J; bases unmatched to any gene: 5. This CDR3 has 14 amino acids. Germline-derived CDR1 and CDR2 are MNHEY and SVGAGI. Here the CDR3 reads CASSPDRGRTEAFF. The CDR3 DNA reads TGTGCCAGCAGTCCGGACAGGGGGAGAACTGAAGCTTTCTTT.

The chain carries TRBV19 and TRBJ2-7; 8 bases are shared with TRBD1. The V gene end was trimmed by 1 base and the J gene end by 6 bases; junction bases not matched to a gene: 8. The CDR3 covers 15 residues. Germline values: CDR1 LNHDA, CDR2 SQIVND (reference sequence). CDR3 DNA: TGTGCCAGTAGTATAGGAGGACAGGGTCTTGGCGAGCAGTACTTC. Translating gives CASSIGGQGLGEQYF. The complete variable domain, with remaining parts taken from reference TRBV19 and TRBJ2-7, reads DGGITQSPKYLFRKEGQNVTLSCEQNLNHDAMYWYRQDPGQGLRLIYYSQIVNDFQKGDIAEGYSVSREKKESFPLTVTSAQKNPTAFYLCASSIGGQGLGEQYFGPGTRLTVT.

The chain combines TRBV6-6 with TRBJ2-7, with a tentative D call TRBD2 (5 bases). The CDR3 is made up of 13 amino acids. Trimming stripped 6 bases from V and 2 bases from J, with 11 bases between. Germline loops: CDR1 MNHNY, CDR2 SVGAGI (reference sequence). The CDR3: CASRLDGTYEQYF. DNA of the CDR3: TGTGCCAGCAGGCTGGACGGGACCTACGAGCAGTACTTC.

This rearrangement joins TRBV7-9 to TRBJ2-5; D is perhaps TRBD1 (5 bases). The length of the CDR3 is 14 residues. V was trimmed by 5 bases and J by 2 bases, leaving 12 bases between them. The V gene's germline CDR1 is SEHNR and CDR2 FQNEAQ (reference sequence). The CDR3 protein is CASSRAGKQETQYF. DNA of the CDR3: TGTGCCAGCAGCCGGGCAGGGAAACAAGAGACCCAGTACTTC.

The chain couples TRBV5-5 to TRBJ2-5; 9 bases are a match to TRBD1. CDR3 size: 18 residues. Losses at the gene ends were 0 bases for V and 2 bases for J; bases not matched to a gene: 11. Looked up from germline, CDR1 is SGHKS and CDR2 is YYEKEE (reference sequence). The CDR3 here is CASSLGTGVLGAQETQYF. CDR3 bases: TGTGCCAGCAGCTTGGGGACAGGGGTGTTAGGGGCTCAAGAGACCCAGTACTTC.

The gene calls are TRBV30 and TRBJ1-5; D remains unclear. Germline CDR1 reads GTSNPN; CDR2 reads SVGIG (reference sequence). This CDR3 contains 17 residues. Between the trimmed V and J ends, which lost 3 bases and 3 bases, there was a span of 21 bases. CDR3 in DNA: TGTGCCTGGAGACCTGGGCCCGCCCGCGAGTTCAATCAGCCCCAGCATTTT. This gives the protein CAWRPGPAREFNQPQHF.

For this clone: Its ends do not fully match the called genes, so a read error is possible. Other nucleotide sequences from this sample produce the same CDR3. This sequence joins TRBV5-1 and TRBJ2-3; TRBD1 aligns across 7 bases. Germline CDR1 SGHRS, CDR2 YFSETQ. The CDR3 contains 16 residues. The CDR3 region is CASSSGTATSTDTQYF. As DNA, the CDR3 is TGTGCCAGCAGCTCCGGGACAGCCACTAGCACAGATACGCAGTATTTT. The entire variable domain, with the rest obtained from reference TRBV5-1 and TRBJ2-3, is as follows: KAGVTQTPRYLIKTRGQQVTLSCSPISGHRSVSWYQQTPGQGLQFLFEYFSETQRNKGNFPGRFSGRQFSNSRSEMNVSTLELGDSALYLCASSSGTATSTDTQYFGPGTRLTVL.

This chain's CDR3 is CAWKTGQNSNQPQHF. Written as DNA, the CDR3 is TGTGCCTGGAAGACTGGACAGAATAGCAATCAGCCCCAGCATTTT. The chain has TRBV30 and TRBJ1-5; D may be TRBD1 (6 bases). V lost 4 bases and J 0 bases, leaving 13 bases between the germline ends. The CDR3 covers 15 residues. Germline CDR1 GTSNPN, CDR2 SVGIG (reference sequence).

The J gene is TRBJ2-7, the V gene TRBV6-5; 11 bases fit TRBD2. This CDR3 is 13 amino acids long. The V gene end was trimmed by 8 bases and the J gene end by 6 bases; junction bases not matched to a gene: 6. CDR1 and CDR2 from the germline V gene are MNHEY and SVGAGI. This CDR3 reads CASGSGRAGEQYF. The CDR3 coding sequence is TGTGCCAGCGGTAGCGGGAGGGCAGGCGAGCAGTACTTC.

The chain recombines TRBV4-1 with TRBJ1-3; the match to TRBD1 covers 7 bases. Germline trimming cut 3 bases from V and 3 bases from J; bases unmatched to any gene: 14. CDR1 MGHRA and CDR2 YSYEKL come from the germline V gene. This CDR3 region has 18 residues. The DNA of the CDR3 is TGCGCCAGCAGCCATCGCGAACTTAAACAGGGGAGTGGAAACACCATATATTTT. Protein: CASSHRELKQGSGNTIYF.

The chain couples TRBV11-3 to TRBJ2-1; 8 bases fit TRBD2. Germline V CDR1 and CDR2: SGHNT, YENEEA. The CDR3 has 15 amino acids. J was trimmed by 10 bases and V by 3 bases; bases with no gene match: 11. The CDR3 coding sequence is TGTGCCAGCAGCTTGGTCGACGGGAGGGCATGGGAGCAGTTCTTC. Translated, it gives CASSLVDGRAWEQFF.

V gene TRBV2 combines with J gene TRBJ2-1, with D uncertain. V gave up 6 bases and J gave up 5 bases, with 11 bases separating them. Germline CDR1 SNHLY, CDR2 FYNNEI. This CDR3 is built from 13 residues. The CDR3 protein is CASRGMHDNEQFF. The CDR3 DNA sequence: TGTGCCAGCAGGGGCATGCATGACAATGAGCAGTTCTTC.

This sequence joins TRBV1 and TRBJ2-7; the table's D call, TRBD2, has no DNA check behind it. TRBV1 is a pseudogene. The CDR3 consists of 19 residues. CDR3 loop: CTSSQGEYRFSGTSYEQHF. The CDR3 region has the DNA TGCACCAGCAGCCAAGGCGAATATCGATTTAGCGGGACCTCCTACGAGCAGCACTTC.

CDR3 residues: CASSPGRTGGETQYF. The DNA of the CDR3 is TGTGCCAGCAGCCCGGGGAGGACAGGGGGGGAGACCCAGTACTTC. J is TRBJ2-5 and V is TRBV5-4; 10 bases map to TRBD1. V shed 4 bases, J shed 5 bases, and the junction held 8 bases outside the gene matches. The CDR3 sequence is 15 residues long. Germline assignment: CDR1 SGHNT and CDR2 YYREEE (reference sequence).

V gene TRBV11-3 combines with J gene TRBJ2-2; 7 positions agree with TRBD1. CDR1 and CDR2 (germline): SGHNT, YENEEA. With V trimmed by 1 base and J by 6 bases, 5 bases remained unmatched. The CDR3 has 15 residues. This CDR3 reads CASSLVRGLAGELFF. The CDR3 DNA reads TGTGCCAGCAGCTTAGTAAGGGGGCTGGCCGGGGAGCTGTTTTTT.

V usage is TRBV10-3 and J usage is TRBJ2-7; a possible D gene is TRBD2 (5 bases). Germline assignment: CDR1 ENHRY and CDR2 SYGVKD. The CDR3 contains 12 residues. The V end was cut by 2 bases, the J end by 11 bases, with 13 bases between. CDR3 DNA sequence: TGTGCCATCAGTGAGCCGGGAACGGGCGAGTACTTC. Its translation: CAISEPGTGEYF.

The chain has TRBV6-5 and TRBJ2-7; TRBD2 might be the D (5 bases). This CDR3 has 15 residues. With 6 bases removed from V and 1 base from J, the gap between germline ends came to 16 bases. The germline V gene encodes CDR1 MNHEY and CDR2 SVGAGI. The DNA of the CDR3 is TGTGCCAGCAGCCCTTCCCGGGGTCGGTCCTACGAGCAGTACTTC. Its translation is CASSPSRGRSYEQYF.

This rearrangement joins TRBV7-6 to TRBJ2-1; D possibly corresponds to TRBD1 (8 bases). V lost 6 bases, J lost 0 bases, and 18 bases lay in between. Germline V gene sequence: CDR1 SGHVS, CDR2 FNYEAQ. The CDR3 has 17 amino acids. CDR3 sequence reads: CASRAGQAEGSYNEQFF. The CDR3 bases are TGTGCCAGCAGAGCGGGACAGGCTGAAGGCTCCTACAATGAGCAGTTCTTC.

The rearrangement joins TRBV27 to TRBJ1-1; D possibly corresponds to TRBD1 (5 bases). Trimming removed 2 bases at V and 5 bases at J, with 9 bases between. This CDR3 contains 13 residues. Per the germline V gene, CDR1 is MNHEY and CDR2 is SMNVEV (reference sequence). CDR3 nucleotides: TGTGCCAGCAGTTTAGGGGGGATAACTGAAGCTTTCTTT. This encodes CASSLGGITEAFF.